This is a list of T cell receptor beta chains from one sample in a study of tumor-infiltrating lymphocytes in primary liver carcinoma. TCRdb processed the multiplex PCR reads anew with MiXCR; each CDR3 protein has one entry. The sample has about 200,000 distinct CDR3 sequences; around three fifths are singletons. Sequenced input: peripheral blood. The receptors shown here come from a woman aged 55-70 years with primary liver carcinoma and hepatitis B virus infection. CDR3s include the opening cysteine and the closing phenylalanine or tryptophan. The D gene is left open where the match is weak. Clone sizes are given selectively: once, few, many, or a class where the clone is expanded.

>TRBJ2-3|-|TRBD2|TRBV7-9
TGTGCCAGCAGCCTCGAACTAGCGCCTAGCACAGATACGCAGTATTTT
CASSLELAPSTDTQYF
>TRBJ2-7|-|TRBD1|TRBV11-2
TGCGCCAGCAGCCACGGACAGGGTACCTACGAGCAGTACTTC
CASSHGQGTYEQYF
>TRBJ2-3|-|-|TRBV5-6
TGTGCCAGCAGCTTAAGGGCAGGTGGGGATACGCAGTATTTT
CASSLRAGGDTQYF
>TRBJ2-3|-|-|TRBV11-2
TGTGCCAGCAGCTTACCCCCTTACGGACCTGATGAATCAGATACGCATTATTTT
CASSLPPYGPDESDTHYF
>TRBJ1-6|once|-|TRBV9
TGTGCCAGCAGCGTAGTGGGCGAGGGATCACCCCTCCACTTT
CASSVVGEGSPLHF
>TRBJ1-1|-|-|TRBV5-1
TGCGCCAGCAACTTGCACAGTGAAGCTTTCTTT
CASNLHSEAFF
>TRBJ2-5|-|TRBD2|TRBV28
TGTGCCAGCAGTTTTTCGGGACTAGCGGGAGGGGGGGAGACCCAGTACTTC
CASSFSGLAGGGETQYF
>TRBJ2-7|-|TRBD1|TRBV11-2
TGTGCCAGCAGCGACCACGACAGGGTCTACGAGCAGTACTTC
CASSDHDRVYEQYF
>TRBJ2-1|many|TRBD2|TRBV4-2
TGTGCCAGCAGCCAATCCCCGGGACTAGGGGTTTCCAATGAGCAGTTCTTC
CASSQSPGLGVSNEQFF
>TRBJ2-4|-|-|TRBV28
TGTGCCAGCAGTTCGGTACTTATTCAGTACTTC
CASSSVLIQYF
>TRBJ2-5|few|TRBD2|TRBV5-1
TGCGCCAGCAGCGGGACTAGCAGACAAGAGACCCAGTACTTC
CASSGTSRQETQYF
>TRBJ1-5|many|-|TRBV6-5
TGTGCCAGCAGTTACCGTAGGACACGTCAGCCCCAGCATTTT
CASSYRRTRQPQHF
>TRBJ2-7|-|TRBD2|TRBV12-3/TRBV12-4
TGTGTCAGTAAAGCAGCGGGAGGCTACGAGCAGTACTTC
CVSKAAGGYEQYF
>TRBJ2-2|many|-|TRBV4-1
TGCGCCAGCAGCCCCACTAAAACGAACACCGGGGAGCTGTTTTTT
CASSPTKTNTGELFF
>TRBJ1-1|many|-|TRBV10-2
TGCGCCAGCAGTGAGAGGCCAACGGCTGAAGCTTTCTTT
CASSERPTAEAFF
>TRBJ2-7|-|-|TRBV30
TGTGCCTGGACCGCGGTGACAGTTTCCTACGAGCAGTATTTC
CAWTAVTVSYEQYF
>TRBJ2-7|-|TRBD2|TRBV2
TGTGCCATGGGACTAGCGGAAGATTCCTACGAGCAGTACTTC
CAMGLAEDSYEQYF
>TRBJ1-1|once|TRBD1|TRBV6-1
TGTGCCAGCAGAGAGTCGGGACAGCTAAACACTGAAGCTTTCTTT
CASRESGQLNTEAFF
>TRBJ2-1|-|-|TRBV10-1
TGCACCAGCAATGTTAACAGGCTGGGAGAGCAGTTCTTC
CTSNVNRLGEQFF
>TRBJ2-1|few|-|TRBV6-1
TGTGCCAGCAGTGAATTCGGGGGATACAATGAGCAGTTCTTC
CASSEFGGYNEQFF
>TRBJ1-1|once|TRBD1|TRBV29-1
TGCAGCGTTCGAAGGGGAAGGACAGGGCTAAGGGGCATTGAAGCTTTCTTT
CSVRRGRTGLRGIEAFF
>TRBJ2-7|-|-|TRBV13
TGTGCCAGCAGCTTTCCGGGACTCCGAAGCTCATACGAGCAGTACTTC
CASSFPGLRSSYEQYF
>TRBJ2-7|-|TRBD1|TRBV11-3
TGTGCCAACAGCTTAGGGACAGGGCTCTCCCTCGAGCAGTACTTC
CANSLGTGLSLEQYF
>TRBJ2-1|-|-|TRBV29-1
TGCAGCGTCCGGATCTTCTCTAGCTGGACCTACAATGAGCAGTTCTTC
CSVRIFSSWTYNEQFF
>TRBJ2-7|few|TRBD2|TRBV6-5
TGTGCCAGCAGTAGTCTAGCGGGAGGCTCCTACGAGCAGTACTTC
CASSSLAGGSYEQYF
>TRBJ2-1|-|TRBD2|TRBV11-2
TGTGCCAGCAGCTCCCCCGGGACTAGCCTGGACGAGGAGATCTTC
CASSSPGTSLDEEIF